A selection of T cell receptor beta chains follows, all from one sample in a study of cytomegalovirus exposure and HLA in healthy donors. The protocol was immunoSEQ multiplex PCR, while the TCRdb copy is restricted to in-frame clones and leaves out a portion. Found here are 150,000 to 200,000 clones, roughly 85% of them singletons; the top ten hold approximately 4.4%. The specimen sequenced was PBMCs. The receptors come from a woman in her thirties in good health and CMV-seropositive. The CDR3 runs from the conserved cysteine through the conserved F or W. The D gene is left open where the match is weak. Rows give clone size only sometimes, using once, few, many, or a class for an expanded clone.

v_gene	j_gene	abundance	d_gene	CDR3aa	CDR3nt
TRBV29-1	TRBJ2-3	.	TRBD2	CSVVGLASGSLGPRTNTQYF	TGCAGCGTTGTAGGGCTAGCTAGCGGGAGTTTGGGGCCCCGCACGAATACGCAGTATTTT
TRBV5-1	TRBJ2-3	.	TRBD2	CASSPGTRGIDTQYF	TGCGCCAGCAGCCCCGGGACTAGAGGAATAGATACGCAGTATTTT
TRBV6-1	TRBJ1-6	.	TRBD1	CASSARQGQSPLHF	TGTGCCAGCAGTGCCCGACAGGGTCAATCACCCCTCCACTTT
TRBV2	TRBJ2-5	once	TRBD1	CASRNGQGETQYF	TGTGCCAGCAGAAACGGACAGGGGGAGACCCAGTACTTC
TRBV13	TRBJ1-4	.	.	CASSSGLGDEKLFF	TGTGCCAGCAGCTCTGGACTAGGAGATGAAAAACTGTTTTTT
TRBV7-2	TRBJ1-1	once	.	CASSLVGNLGGTEAFF	TGTGCCAGCAGCTTAGTAGGGAATCTCGGGGGCACTGAAGCTTTCTTT
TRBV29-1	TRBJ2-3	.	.	CSVIGALRGSYTDTQYF	TGCAGCGTGATCGGGGCGTTGCGGGGCTCGTACACAGATACGCAGTATTTT
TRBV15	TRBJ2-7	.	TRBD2	CATSIGAGALYEQYF	TGTGCCACCAGCATTGGAGCGGGGGCCCTCTACGAGCAGTACTTC
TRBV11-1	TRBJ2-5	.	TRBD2	CASSSSKRERETQYF	TGTGCCAGCAGCTCATCTAAGCGGGAGCGGGAGACCCAGTACTTC
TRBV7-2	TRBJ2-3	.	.	CASSLKPGTQYF	TGTGCCAGCAGCCTAAAACCCGGTACGCAGTATTTT
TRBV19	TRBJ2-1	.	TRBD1	CASSLQGFGEQFF	TGTGCCAGTAGTTTACAGGGGTTTGGGGAGCAGTTCTTC
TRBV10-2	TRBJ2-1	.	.	CASSEGSGPYNEQFF	TGCGCCAGCAGTGAGGGGTCGGGTCCCTACAATGAGCAGTTCTTC
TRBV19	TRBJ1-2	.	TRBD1	CASSMGTGGHYGYTF	TGTGCCAGTAGTATGGGGACAGGGGGCCACTATGGCTACACCTTC
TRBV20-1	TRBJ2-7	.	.	CSARASYEQYF	TGCAGTGCTAGAGCATCCTACGAGCAGTACTTC
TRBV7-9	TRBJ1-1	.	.	CASSRPGLMSEAFF	TGTGCCAGCAGCCGCCCGGGACTCATGAGTGAAGCTTTCTTT
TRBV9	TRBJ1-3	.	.	CASSAPLWRAGNTIYF	TGTGCCAGCAGCGCCCCGCTTTGGCGGGCTGGAAACACCATATATTTT
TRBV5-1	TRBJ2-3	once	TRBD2	CASSSTSGRTDTQYF	TGCGCCAGCAGCAGTACTAGCGGGAGGACAGATACGCAGTATTTT
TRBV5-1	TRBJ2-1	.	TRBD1	CASSLYVTGANNEQFF	TGCGCCAGCAGCTTGTATGTGACAGGGGCCAACAATGAGCAGTTCTTC
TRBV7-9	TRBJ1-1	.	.	CASSLGQGKVTEAFF	TGTGCCAGCAGCTTGGGGCAGGGGAAGGTAACTGAAGCTTTCTTT
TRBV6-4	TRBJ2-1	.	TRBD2	CASNGRDEQFF	TGTGCCAGCAACGGGAGGGATGAGCAGTTCTTC
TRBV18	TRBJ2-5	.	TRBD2	CASSQSSGAQETQYF	TGTGCCAGCTCACAATCTAGCGGGGCCCAAGAGACCCAGTACTTC
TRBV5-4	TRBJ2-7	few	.	CASSPTGPTYEQYF	TGTGCCAGCAGCCCTACAGGACCTACCTACGAGCAGTACTTC